This T cell receptor (beta chain) was found in a study of a mutant IDH1 vaccine in newly diagnosed glioma. About the research overall: Initiation of the vaccine course occurred 4-6 weeks after radiotherapy alone, or alongside temozolomide cycles. Receipt of radiotherapy, temozolomide, or both preceded the study, and most received both. Study-wide findings and caveats: Pseudoprogression apparently tracked independently of changes in top peripheral T cell clonotypes.

Time point indicated: week 11, during vaccination. Doses of 300 ug of mutant IDH1 20-mer peptide were given with topical imiquimod. There were new WHO grade 3 or 4 astrocytomas in the donors, and these were IDH1-mutant and ATRX-lost. The CDR3 is 12 amino acids. Trimming removed 6 bases from V and 6 bases from J; junction bases left unmatched: 5. CDR1 is SQVTM and CDR2 is ANQGSEA in the germline V gene. Details on this clone: Its matching antigen is unknown.

Assay used: immunoSEQ multiplex PCR; TCRdb lists only in-frame clones, some missing. This repertoire shows under 35,000 clones, around 90% found once; its top ten account for roughly 20%. Material: PBMCs, obtained from a glioma patient whose treatment included an IDH1 peptide vaccine. The chain recombines TRBV29-1 with TRBJ1-1, with 9 bases fitting TRBD1. The sequence derives from a man aged 18 to 30 with glioma. This CDR3 reads CSVRQGVSEAFF. The CDR3 DNA sequence: TGCAGCGTACGACAGGGGGTTTCTGAAGCTTTCTTT.